This entry lists 18 T cell receptor beta chains sequenced from one sample in a study of CD4+ T cells in melanoma. TCRdb keeps only in-frame clones here, not all; method: immunoSEQ multiplex PCR. The sample has roughly 150,000 clones, about nine tenths seen once; the top ten hold roughly 1.4%. These receptors were obtained from a human donor with melanoma.

The chain is built from TRBV18 and TRBJ1-2, with a possible D match to TRBD1 (6 bases). V was cut by 6 bases and J by 6 bases, with 14 bases left in between. The CDR3 extends over 13 amino acids. Germline CDR1 is KGHSH and CDR2 is LQKENI. This chain's CDR3 is CASSRPGGDGYTF. The CDR3 DNA reads as TGTGCCAGCTCGCGCCCGGGGGGCGATGGCTACACCTTC.

This rearrangement joins TRBV2 to TRBJ2-2; 7 nucleotides agree with TRBD1. This CDR3 has 13 amino acids. Germline V gene lookup returns CDR1 SNHLY and CDR2 FYNNEI. The trim removed 5 bases at V and 6 bases at J, leaving 3 bases unmatched. The CDR3 spells CASSNRGAGELFF. The DNA for the CDR3 is TGTGCCAGCAGTAACAGGGGCGCCGGGGAGCTGTTTTTT.

This chain links TRBV18 with TRBJ1-5; 8 nucleotides line up with TRBD1. J was trimmed by 0 bases and V by 4 bases; bases with no gene match: 5. CDR3 length equals 16 residues. The V gene's germline CDR1 is KGHSH and CDR2 LQKENI. CDR3 bases: TGTGCCAGCTCACTTAGTACAGGGGGTAGCAATCAGCCCCAGCATTTT. Its protein is CASSLSTGGSNQPQHF.

The J gene is TRBJ1-1, the V gene TRBV6-5; TRBD1 matches 11 bases. V was clipped by 6 bases and J by 5 bases; unmatched bases: 5. CDR1 is MNHEY, CDR2 SVGAGI, per germline. There are 14 residues in the CDR3. In nucleotides, the CDR3 is TGTGCCAGCAGACCGGGACAGGGGGATACTGAAGCTTTCTTT. Protein sequence: CASRPGQGDTEAFF.

V is TRBV5-6 and J is TRBJ2-3; D is ambiguous. CDR3 length equals 16 residues. Germline V lookup: CDR1 SGHDT, CDR2 YYEEEE. V lost 0 bases and J lost 1, with 12 bases in between. CDR3 sequence reads: CASSLGWVGGTDTQYF. In DNA, the CDR3 is TGTGCCAGCAGCTTGGGATGGGTTGGGGGCACAGATACGCAGTATTTT.

Notes on this clone: One end of the junction varies from germline; a read error may be responsible. The chain couples TRBV2 to TRBJ2-3; D perhaps matches TRBD2 (7 bases). This CDR3 comprises 12 residues. CDR1 SNHLY and CDR2 FYNNEI come from the germline V gene. The CDR3 loop is CASRGDTGTQYF. The CDR3 DNA reads as TGTGCCAGCCGGGGGGACACAGGTACGCAGTATTTT.

V gene TRBV7-3 combines with J gene TRBJ2-2, with D perhaps given as TRBD1 or TRBD2 (5 bases each). This CDR3 is 14 amino acids long. Germline V CDR1 and CDR2: SGHTA, FQGTGA. Between the trimmed V and J ends, which lost 5 bases and 2 bases, there was a span of 9 bases. The CDR3 sequence is CASSLGRNTGELFF. Written as DNA, the CDR3 is TGTGCCAGCAGCCTGGGACGAAACACCGGGGAGCTGTTTTTT.

This rearrangement joins TRBV10-3 to TRBJ1-1, with a weak D call TRBD1 (5 bases). The germline V gene encodes CDR1 ENHRY and CDR2 SYGVKD. The CDR3 spans 18 residues. V was cut by 2 bases and J by 4 bases, with 23 bases left in between. This CDR3 is CAISERIGDASLITEAFF. The CDR3 DNA is TGTGCCATCAGTGAGCGAATTGGGGACGCTAGTCTCATCACTGAAGCTTTCTTT.

DNA for the CDR3: TGTGCCAGCAGCCAAGGACATAAAAACATTCAGTACTTC. It is translated as CASSQGHKNIQYF. The chain recombines TRBV4-2 with TRBJ2-4; D unresolved. The germline CDR1 and CDR2 sequences are LGHNA and YNFKEQ. This CDR3 has 13 amino acids. V shed 1 base and J shed 4 bases, with 5 bases lying between them.

DNA for the CDR3: TGTGCCAGCTCACCTCCGGGACACAATAATGAAAAACTGTTTTTT. It codes for CASSPPGHNNEKLFF. The chain recombines TRBV18 with TRBJ1-4; D is possibly TRBD1 (6 bases). With 3 bases removed from V and 4 bases from J, the gap between germline ends came to 12 bases. The CDR3 spans 15 residues. Germline CDR1 is KGHSH and CDR2 is LQKENI. The whole variable domain, remainder taken from reference TRBV18 and TRBJ1-4, is NAGVMQNPRHLVRRRGQEARLRCSPMKGHSHVYWYRQLPEEGLKFMVYLQKENIIDESGMPKERFSAEFPKEGPSILRIQQVVRGDSAAYFCASSPPGHNNEKLFFGSGTQLSVL.

The rearrangement uses TRBV27 and TRBJ2-1, with D possibly called TRBD1 or TRBD2 (5 bases each). V lost 6 bases, J lost 4 bases, and 16 bases lay in between. The CDR3 length is 15 residues. Germline CDR1 is MNHEY and CDR2 is SMNVEV (reference sequence). The CDR3 is CASSSGRGSYNEQFF. In DNA, the CDR3 is TGTGCCAGCAGCTCAGGCCGGGGCTCGTACAATGAGCAGTTCTTC.

The V and J genes are TRBV6-6 and TRBJ2-1; 7 bases agree with TRBD1. Germline CDR1 and CDR2: MNHNY and SVGAGI (reference sequence). Unmatched junction bases numbered 3, after V lost 6 bases and J lost 1 base. The CDR3 length is 14 residues. Written as DNA, the CDR3 is TGTGCCAGCAGGCCGGGACAGTCCTACAATGAGCAGTTCTTC. Protein: CASRPGQSYNEQFF.

This chain connects TRBV5-8 to TRBJ1-3, with D uncertain. The CDR3 length is 14 residues. The germline V and J ends were trimmed by 0 bases and 4 bases, with 8 bases remaining between them. CDR1 and CDR2 from the germline V gene are SGHTS and YDEGEE. CDR3 residues: CASSLAHAGNTIYF. The CDR3 DNA reads TGTGCCAGCAGCTTGGCCCATGCGGGAAACACCATATATTTT.

The rearrangement links TRBV19 to TRBJ2-2; 8 bases match TRBD2. CDR3 size: 15 residues. J gave up 1 base and V 10 bases, and 8 bases lay outside the gene matches. Germline V gene lookup returns CDR1 LNHDA and CDR2 SQIVND (reference sequence). The CDR3 region is CATRELAGNTGELFF. In nucleotides, the CDR3 is TGTGCCACTCGGGAGCTAGCGGGGAACACCGGGGAGCTGTTTTTT.

This sequence joins TRBV6-1 and TRBJ2-7, with a possible D match to TRBD1 (6 bases). CDR3 size: 13 residues. The V end lost 8 bases, the J end lost 3 bases, and 14 bases lay between the germline ends. Germline V CDR1 and CDR2: MNHNS, SASEGT. This CDR3 is CASLDRVDYEQYF. The CDR3 DNA sequence: TGTGCCAGCCTGGACAGAGTTGACTACGAGCAGTACTTC.

The chain recombines TRBV11-2 with TRBJ2-7, with TRBD2 matching 7 bases. From germline, CDR1 is SGHAT and CDR2 FQNNGV. With V trimmed by 1 base and J by 6 bases, 6 bases remained unmatched. The CDR3 sequence is 14 residues long. The DNA for the CDR3 is TGTGCCAGCAGCTTAGTGGGAGGGGCGGGCGAGCAGTACTTC. This gives the protein CASSLVGGAGEQYF.

The CDR3 DNA is TGTGCCAGCAGCTTGGGGGCGGAAACAGATACGCAGTATTTT. Protein product: CASSLGAETDTQYF. This rearrangement joins TRBV5-4 to TRBJ2-3; D is unresolved. Trimming left V 0 bases short and J 3 bases short, with 8 bases between. The CDR3 contains 14 residues. CDR1 is SGHNT, CDR2 YYREEE, per germline (reference sequence).

The chain carries TRBV5-6 and TRBJ2-7; D may correspond to TRBD1 or TRBD2 (5 bases each). Germline V gene data show CDR1 as SGHDT and CDR2 as YYEEEE. Trimming cost V 0 bases and J 12 bases, with 19 bases left between them. The CDR3 spans 14 residues. The CDR3 spells CASSLDGVPLGVYF. The CDR3 DNA reads TGTGCCAGCAGCTTGGATGGGGTTCCGTTGGGGGTGTACTTC.